Listed below are T cell receptor beta chains from one sample, sequenced in a study of graft-versus-host responses after intestinal transplantation. Measured with immunoSEQ multiplex PCR; TCRdb has only the in-frame clones, and not every one. The repertoire holds about 25,000 clones, with about 94% as singletons. Specimen: PBMCs, collected around 29 days after intestinal transplant. Source of these receptors: a human patient who received an intestinal transplant, so some T cells may come from the graft donor. The CDR3 runs from the conserved cysteine through the conserved F or W. The order of the fields is V gene, J gene, clone size, D gene, CDR3 DNA, CDR3 protein. D genes are given only for firm matches. Clone size is shown for a subset of rows, as once, few, many or a class of expanded clone.

>TRBV10-2|TRBJ2-1|.|.
TGCGCCAGCGGGGACTCCCCCCTACACAATGAGCAGTTCTTC
CASGDSPLHNEQFF
>TRBV7-2|TRBJ2-7|.|.
TGTGCCAGCAGCCTGCGGGACAAAATCTACGAGCAGTACTTC
CASSLRDKIYEQYF
>TRBV10-2|TRBJ1-6|.|.
TGCGCCAGCAGTGAGTCCGCTACAGGGTCCGATCGCTCCTATAATTCACCCCTCCACTTT
CASSESATGSDRSYNSPLHF
>TRBV27|TRBJ2-1|.|.
TGTGCCAGCAGTATTCAGGGCAGGGAGCAGTTCTTC
CASSIQGREQFF
>TRBV10-3|TRBJ2-5|.|TRBD2
TGTGCCATCAGTAGGCGGGAGGGCGTGCGGGAGACCCAGTACTTC
CAISRREGVRETQYF
>TRBV30|TRBJ2-3|.|.
TGTGCCTGGAGTAGAGATACGCAGTATTTT
CAWSRDTQYF
>TRBV19|TRBJ2-1|.|.
TGTGCCAGTAGTATAGATCATCGGCAGTTCTTC
CASSIDHRQFF
>TRBV9|TRBJ1-2|.|TRBD1
TGTGCCAGCAGCGTAGGGCAGGGGGACTATGGCTACACCTTC
CASSVGQGDYGYTF
>TRBV15|TRBJ1-2|.|.
TGTGCCACCAGCAGAGAGGCGGATTACTATGGCTACACCTTC
CATSREADYYGYTF
>TRBV23-1|TRBJ2-3|.|.
TGCGCCAGCAGTCCCGTTTGGGGACCTAGCACAGATACGCAGTATTTT
CASSPVWGPSTDTQYF
>TRBV7-9|TRBJ2-5|.|.
TGTGCCAGCAGCTCTATAGGACAGGGAGGGGAGACCCAGTACTTC
CASSSIGQGGETQYF
>TRBV28|TRBJ2-1|.|.
TGTGCCAGCACCCCCCGGGCCGTTACGCCCTACAATGAGCAGTTCTTC
CASTPRAVTPYNEQFF
>TRBV29-1|TRBJ1-2|.|.
TGCAGCGTTGAATCGGGAGGGGAGGGAGGCTACACCTTC
CSVESGGEGGYTF
>TRBV4-2|TRBJ2-7|.|TRBD1
TGTGCCAGCAGCCAAGAGGGGACAGGGACCTCCTACGAGCAGTACTTC
CASSQEGTGTSYEQYF
>TRBV5-6|TRBJ2-7|once|TRBD1
TGTGCCAGCAGCTCTCCGAGGACAGGGGTCGACGAGCAGTACTTC
CASSSPRTGVDEQYF
>TRBV30|TRBJ2-7|.|TRBD1
TGTGCCTGGAGTCGGGACAGGGGCGGCGAGCAGTACTTC
CAWSRDRGGEQYF
>TRBV27|TRBJ2-4|.|.
TGTGCCAGCAGTCTCTCCCCGGAGGACGTCAAAAACATTCAGTACTTC
CASSLSPEDVKNIQYF
>TRBV10-3|TRBJ1-2|.|TRBD1
TGTGCCATCAGTCCTTCGGGACAGGGGTCTGAAGGCTACACCTTC
CAISPSGQGSEGYTF
>TRBV7-2|TRBJ1-2|.|.
TGTGCCAGCAGCTTACGGTTTGGCTACACCTTC
CASSLRFGYTF
>TRBV5-1|TRBJ2-7|.|TRBD2
TGCGCCAGCAGCTTGGCAGCGGGAGTCGGGTACGAGCAGTACTTC
CASSLAAGVGYEQYF
>TRBV5-8|TRBJ2-4|few|.
TGTGCCAGCAGCTGGATAGGGGAGGCCAAAAACATTCAGTACTTC
CASSWIGEAKNIQYF
>TRBV27|TRBJ2-7|.|TRBD2
TGTGCCAGCAGTTTGAGAAATAGCGGGACTGCCGAGCAGTACTTC
CASSLRNSGTAEQYF
>TRBV19|TRBJ2-1|.|TRBD2
TGTGCCAGTAGTATTCCTAGCGGGCCCTACAATGAGCAGTTCTTC
CASSIPSGPYNEQFF
>TRBV27|TRBJ1-6|.|TRBD1
TGTGCCAGCCGGGACAGGTATAATTCACCCCTCCACTTT
CASRDRYNSPLHF
>TRBV6-1|TRBJ2-4|.|TRBD2
TGTGCCAGCAGTGAAACTGTATCCGGGGGGGCCAATCGATGGGCCAAAAACATTCAGTACTTC
CASSETVSGGANRWAKNIQYF
>TRBV19|TRBJ2-7|.|.
TGTGCCAGTAGTATAGGGGAGGCGGGGCTCGACGAGCAGTACTTC
CASSIGEAGLDEQYF
>TRBV4-2|TRBJ2-7|.|.
TGTGCCAGCAGCCAAGTGTCCGGCGAACGAGGTTACGAGCAGTACTTC
CASSQVSGERGYEQYF
>TRBV6-5|TRBJ1-1|.|.
TGTGCCAGCAGTTACCGGAGTAAGGCCACTGAAGCTTTCTTT
CASSYRSKATEAFF
>TRBV6-6|TRBJ2-5|.|.
TGTGCCAGCAGTTACCGGGGGCTAGCCGGAGAGACCCAGTACTTC
CASSYRGLAGETQYF
>TRBV7-2|TRBJ2-1|.|.
TGTGCCAGCAGCTTCTGGCAGGGGAACATCAATGAGCAGTTCTTC
CASSFWQGNINEQFF
>TRBV7-6|TRBJ2-2|.|.
TGTGCCAGCAGCCCGACGGTACCCCCCTCCACCGGGGAGCTGTTTTTT
CASSPTVPPSTGELFF
>TRBV29-1|TRBJ2-5|.|.
TGCAGCGTTGAAGGGGGGCTAGCGAGAGTCCAAGAGACCCAGTACTTC
CSVEGGLARVQETQYF
>TRBV2|TRBJ2-7|.|TRBD1
TGTGCCAGCACCTCAATGATAGGGGGCCACGAGCAGTACTTC
CASTSMIGGHEQYF
>TRBV5-6|TRBJ2-7|.|.
TGTGCCAGCAGCTCAACCTACAGGGTCGGCGAGCAGTACTTC
CASSSTYRVGEQYF
>TRBV10-3|TRBJ2-7|.|.
TGTGCCATCAGTGACGTGGGGGGCCAGGACGAGCAGTACTTC
CAISDVGGQDEQYF
>TRBV13|TRBJ1-4|.|TRBD1
TGTGCCAGCAGCCAGGGGGGAAAAGGGAATGAAAAACTGTTTTTT
CASSQGGKGNEKLFF
>TRBV4-1|TRBJ2-5|.|.
TGCGCCAGCAGCCGACGGACCCTGGGAGAGACCCAGTACTTC
CASSRRTLGETQYF
>TRBV7-6|TRBJ2-7|.|.
TGTGCCAGCAGCGAGGGCCTTCAGGCGCCCTACGAGCAGTACTTC
CASSEGLQAPYEQYF
>TRBV28|TRBJ1-5|.|.
TGTGCCAGCAGTGATGCGCAGCCCCAGCATTTT
CASSDAQPQHF
>TRBV15|TRBJ2-7|.|.
TGTGCCACCAGCGCAAAGCGTGTAAACTACGAGCAGTACTTC
CATSAKRVNYEQYF
>TRBV11-2|TRBJ2-7|.|TRBD2
TGTGCCAGCAGCAAGACAACGGGAGGCGCGGCCAAGGAGCAGTACTTC
CASSKTTGGAAKEQYF
>TRBV5-6|TRBJ1-2|.|.
TGTGCCAGCAGCTTGGTAGGGGACTATGGCTACACCTTC
CASSLVGDYGYTF
>TRBV5-1|TRBJ2-3|.|TRBD2
TGCGCCAGCAGCGTGGGACTACCCTCTCGGGATACGCAGTATTTT
CASSVGLPSRDTQYF
>TRBV5-4|TRBJ2-2|.|.
TGTGCCAGCAGCACCGGACCTAACACCGGGGAGCTGTTTTTT
CASSTGPNTGELFF
>TRBV28|TRBJ2-5|.|.
TGTGCCAGCAGTTTGGGGAGCGCTAGAAACCAAGAGACCCAGTACTTC
CASSLGSARNQETQYF
>TRBV4-1|TRBJ2-1|.|TRBD2
TGCGCCAGCAGCCGGCCTTCCCGGGAGGGTCGGCCCTACAATGAGCAGTTCTTC
CASSRPSREGRPYNEQFF
>TRBV4-1|TRBJ2-2|.|.
TGCGCCAGCAGCCAAGAAAGCAAGTCAGTAATCACCGGGGAGCTGTTTTTT
CASSQESKSVITGELFF
>TRBV10-3|TRBJ2-7|.|TRBD2
TGTGCCATCAGTGAGCCTACTAGCGGGAGCTCCTACGAGCAGTACTTC
CAISEPTSGSSYEQYF
>TRBV11-2|TRBJ2-1|.|TRBD2
TGTGCCAGCAGCTTAGATCTAGCGGGAGGGTCCTACAATGAGCAGTTCTTC
CASSLDLAGGSYNEQFF
>TRBV29-1|TRBJ1-1|.|.
TGCAGCGTTGAAACGGGGGGCCTTGAAGCTTTCTTT
CSVETGGLEAFF
>TRBV2|TRBJ1-2|.|TRBD1
TGTGCCAGCAGAAAACCGACAGGGCCCAACTATGGCTACACCTTC
CASRKPTGPNYGYTF
>TRBV18|TRBJ2-1|.|TRBD2
TGTGCCAGCTCAATACCGGGACTAGCGAACTCCTACAATGAGCAGTTCTTC
CASSIPGLANSYNEQFF
>TRBV9|TRBJ1-5|.|.
TGTGCCAGCAGCCCCCGAGTGGGGCAGCCCCAGCATTTT
CASSPRVGQPQHF
>TRBV5-7|TRBJ2-7|.|TRBD2
TGTGCCAGCAGCTTGTCTAGCGGGGGATCCTACGAGCAGTACTTC
CASSLSSGGSYEQYF
>TRBV6-5|TRBJ1-5|once|TRBD1
TGTGCCAGCAGTTGGTCCGGGACAGGGGAAAATCAGCCCCAGCATTTT
CASSWSGTGENQPQHF